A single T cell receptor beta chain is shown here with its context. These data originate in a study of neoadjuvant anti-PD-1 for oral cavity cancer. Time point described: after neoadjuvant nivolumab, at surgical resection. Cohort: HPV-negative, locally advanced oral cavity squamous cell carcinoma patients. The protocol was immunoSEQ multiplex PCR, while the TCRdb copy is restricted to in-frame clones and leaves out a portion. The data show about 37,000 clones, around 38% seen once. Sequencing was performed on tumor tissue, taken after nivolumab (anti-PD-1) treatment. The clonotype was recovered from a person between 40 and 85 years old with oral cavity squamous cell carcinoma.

The DNA of the CDR3 is TGTGCCAGCAGCGCCCGGCCGGGACTAGCGGGAGGGGGGACCGGGGAGCTGTTTTTT. It yields the protein CASSARPGLAGGGTGELFF. The chain has TRBV9 and TRBJ2-2; 16 bases fit TRBD2. Germline CDR1 SGDLS, CDR2 YYNGEE. The CDR3 totals 19 residues. V lost 3 bases and J lost 5; bases outside the gene matches: 10.